This T cell receptor (beta chain) comes out of a study of blood T cell repertoires in COVID-19. Looking at the study overall: T cells, B-cell-depleted T cells, or PBMCs provided the cDNA or gDNA that served as material.

Original processing methods: Amplification of reference gene primers was used by the study to estimate nucleated cell counts. The assay was immunoSEQ multiplex PCR, and TCRdb's table has in-frame clones only and misses some. V, J and clone size derive from that table, while D and trimming were established from the DNA sequence. Here the sample spans around 60,000 clones, around four fifths being singletons. This receptor was taken from a man younger than 45 with COVID-19, enrolled during active disease. Sequencing was carried out using peripheral blood.

In DNA, the CDR3 is TGTGCCAGCTCACAACTAGCGGGAAGCAATGAGCAGTTCTTC. Encoded protein: CASSQLAGSNEQFF. The J gene is TRBJ2-1, the V gene TRBV18; TRBD2 matches at 10 bases. V shed 4 bases and J 6 bases; nucleotides not matched to a gene: 3. Germline V gene lookup returns CDR1 KGHSH and CDR2 LQKENI. The CDR3 is 14 residues long.